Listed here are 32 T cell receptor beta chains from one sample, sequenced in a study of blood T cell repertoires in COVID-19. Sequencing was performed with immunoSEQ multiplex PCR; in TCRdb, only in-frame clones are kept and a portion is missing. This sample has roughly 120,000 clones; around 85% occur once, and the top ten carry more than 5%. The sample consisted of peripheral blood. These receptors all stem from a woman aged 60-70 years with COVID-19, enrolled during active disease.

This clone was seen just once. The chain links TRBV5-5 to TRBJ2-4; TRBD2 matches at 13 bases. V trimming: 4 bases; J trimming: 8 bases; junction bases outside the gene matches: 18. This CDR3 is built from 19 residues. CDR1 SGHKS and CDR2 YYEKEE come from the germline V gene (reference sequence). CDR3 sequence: CASSLRLAGGMYGSDIQYF. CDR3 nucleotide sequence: TGTGCCAGCAGCCTCCGACTAGCGGGGGGAATGTATGGATCAGACATTCAGTACTTC.

The CDR3 is CASSQVGRQYF. In DNA, the CDR3 is TGTGCCAGCAGCCAAGTAGGGAGGCAGTACTTC. The chain recombines TRBV14 with TRBJ2-5; the D gene is possibly TRBD2 (6 bases). V lost 1 base, J lost 11 bases, and 8 bases lay in between. The CDR3 contains 11 residues. In germline, CDR1 is SGHDN, CDR2 FVKESK. Together with reference TRBV14 and TRBJ2-5, the CDR3 gives the full variable domain: EAGVTQFPSHSVIEKGQTVTLRCDPISGHDNLYWYRRVMGKEIKFLLHFVKESKQDESGMPNNRFLAERTGGTYSTLKVQPAELEDSGVYFCASSQVGRQYFGPGTRLLVL.

The CDR3 sequence is CASRSQGGYTF. DNA for the CDR3: TGTGCCAGCAGATCCCAGGGGGGCTACACCTTC. J is TRBJ1-2 and V is TRBV6-5; D may be TRBD1 (6 bases). In germline, CDR1 is MNHEY, CDR2 SVGAGI. CDR3 length: 11 amino acids. Trimming stripped 6 bases from V and 8 bases from J, with 10 bases between.

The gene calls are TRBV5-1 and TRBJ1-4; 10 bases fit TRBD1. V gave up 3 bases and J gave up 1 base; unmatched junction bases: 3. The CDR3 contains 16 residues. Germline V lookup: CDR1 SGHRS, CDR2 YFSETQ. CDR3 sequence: CASSSWTGGTNEKLFF. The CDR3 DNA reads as TGCGCCAGCAGCTCATGGACAGGGGGAACTAATGAAAAACTGTTTTTT.

The DNA of the CDR3 is TGTGCCAGCAGCTCTACTGATTCCTACGAGCAGTACTTC. Translation: CASSSTDSYEQYF. The rearrangement links TRBV7-6 to TRBJ2-7; D is unresolved. This CDR3 has 13 residues. Germline assignment: CDR1 SGHVS and CDR2 FNYEAQ. V lost 4 bases and J 1 base, leaving 8 bases between the germline ends.

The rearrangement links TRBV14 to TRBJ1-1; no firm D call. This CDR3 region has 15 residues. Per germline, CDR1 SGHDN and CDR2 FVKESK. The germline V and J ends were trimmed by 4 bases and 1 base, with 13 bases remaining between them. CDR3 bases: TGTGCCAGCAGCCGACTAAAAAGACCGAACACTGAAGCTTTCTTT. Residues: CASSRLKRPNTEAFF.

CDR3 bases: TGTGCCAGCAAGTTCCAGCCCGGGACAAACACTGAAGCTTTCTTT. Protein sequence: CASKFQPGTNTEAFF. This chain links TRBV11-2 with TRBJ1-1; D may be TRBD1 (6 bases). Germline V gene data show CDR1 as SGHAT and CDR2 as FQNNGV. CDR3 length equals 15 residues. The ends were cut back, 7 bases at V and 2 bases at J, with 17 bases in the middle.

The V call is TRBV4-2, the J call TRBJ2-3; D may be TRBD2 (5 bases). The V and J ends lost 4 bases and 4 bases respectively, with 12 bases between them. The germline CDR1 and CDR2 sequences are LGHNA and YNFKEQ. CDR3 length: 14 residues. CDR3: CASSPLPGSDTQYF. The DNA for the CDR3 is TGTGCCAGCAGCCCCCTCCCGGGATCAGATACGCAGTATTTT.

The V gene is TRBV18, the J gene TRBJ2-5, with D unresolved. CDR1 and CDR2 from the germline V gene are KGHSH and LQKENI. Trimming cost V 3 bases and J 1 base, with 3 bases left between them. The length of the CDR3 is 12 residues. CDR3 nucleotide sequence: TGTGCCAGCTCACCGGCCCAAGAGACCCAGTACTTC. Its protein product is CASSPAQETQYF.

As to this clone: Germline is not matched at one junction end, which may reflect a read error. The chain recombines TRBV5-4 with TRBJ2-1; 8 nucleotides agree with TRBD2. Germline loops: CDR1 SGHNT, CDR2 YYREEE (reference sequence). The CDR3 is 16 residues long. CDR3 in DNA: TGTGCCAGCAGGTTGGGATACGGGGGGGCATGGGATGAGCAGTTCTTC. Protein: CASRLGYGGAWDEQFF.

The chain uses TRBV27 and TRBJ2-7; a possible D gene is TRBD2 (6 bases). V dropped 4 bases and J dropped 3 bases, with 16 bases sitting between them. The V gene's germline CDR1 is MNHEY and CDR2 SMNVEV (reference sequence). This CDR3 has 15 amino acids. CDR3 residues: CASSYGTGVIYEQYF. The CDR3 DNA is TGTGCCAGCAGTTACGGGACGGGGGTTATCTACGAGCAGTACTTC.

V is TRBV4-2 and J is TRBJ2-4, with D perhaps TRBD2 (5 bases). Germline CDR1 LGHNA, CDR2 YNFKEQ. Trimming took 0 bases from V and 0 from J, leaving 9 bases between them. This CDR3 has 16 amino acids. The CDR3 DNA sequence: TGTGCCAGCAGCCAAGATAGGGAGAAAGCCAAAAACATTCAGTACTTC. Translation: CASSQDREKAKNIQYF.

Here the CDR3 reads CASNGGVSGNTIYF. The CDR3 coding sequence is TGTGCCAGTAATGGGGGGGTCTCTGGAAACACCATATATTTT. The chain employs TRBV7-9 and TRBJ1-3; tentative D call: TRBD1 (5 bases). The CDR3 is 14 amino acids. V dropped 9 bases and J dropped 0 bases, with 12 bases sitting between them. Germline values: CDR1 SEHNR, CDR2 FQNEAQ (reference sequence). Complete variable domain (other parts from reference TRBV7-9 and TRBJ1-3): DTGVSQNPRHKITKRGQNVTFRCDPISEHNRLYWYRQTLGQGPEFLTYFQNEAQLEKSRLLSDRFSAERPKGSFSTLEIQRTEQGDSAMYLCASNGGVSGNTIYFGEGSWLTVV.

CDR3 loop: CASSPHPKDTQYF. Written as DNA, the CDR3 is TGTGCCAGCTCACCTCATCCCAAAGATACGCAGTATTTT. The chain recombines TRBV18 with TRBJ2-3; D is uncertain. From germline, CDR1 is KGHSH and CDR2 LQKENI. V was trimmed by 3 bases and J by 5 bases, leaving 9 bases between them. The CDR3 length is 13 residues. Combining the CDR3 with reference TRBV18 and TRBJ2-3 gives the whole variable domain NAGVMQNPRHLVRRRGQEARLRCSPMKGHSHVYWYRQLPEEGLKFMVYLQKENIIDESGMPKERFSAEFPKEGPSILRIQQVVRGDSAAYFCASSPHPKDTQYFGPGTRLTVL.

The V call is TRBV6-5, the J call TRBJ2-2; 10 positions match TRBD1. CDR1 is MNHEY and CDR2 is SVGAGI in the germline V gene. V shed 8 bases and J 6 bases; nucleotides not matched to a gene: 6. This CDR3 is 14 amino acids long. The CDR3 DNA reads TGTGCCAGCTACGACAGGGGGCGCGCCGGGGAGCTGTTTTTT. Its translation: CASYDRGRAGELFF.

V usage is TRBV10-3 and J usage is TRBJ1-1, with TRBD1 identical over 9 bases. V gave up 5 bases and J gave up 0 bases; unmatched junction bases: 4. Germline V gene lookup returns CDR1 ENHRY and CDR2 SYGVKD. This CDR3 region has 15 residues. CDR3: CAISTGQGLNTEAFF. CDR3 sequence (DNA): TGTGCCATCAGTACGGGACAGGGTCTGAACACTGAAGCTTTCTTT.

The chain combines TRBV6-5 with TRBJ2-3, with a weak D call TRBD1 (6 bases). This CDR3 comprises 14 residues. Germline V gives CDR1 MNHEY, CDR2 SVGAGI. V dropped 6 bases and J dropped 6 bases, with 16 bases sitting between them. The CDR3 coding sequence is TGTGCCAGCAGCGAGCAGGGGCGGGTGGATACGCAGTATTTT. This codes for CASSEQGRVDTQYF.

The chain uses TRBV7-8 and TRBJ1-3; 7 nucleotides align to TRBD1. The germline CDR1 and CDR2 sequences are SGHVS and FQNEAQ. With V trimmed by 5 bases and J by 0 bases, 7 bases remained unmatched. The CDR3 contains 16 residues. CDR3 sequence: CASSPRQGTSGNTIYF. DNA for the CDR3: TGTGCCAGCAGCCCGCGACAGGGAACCTCTGGAAACACCATATATTTT.

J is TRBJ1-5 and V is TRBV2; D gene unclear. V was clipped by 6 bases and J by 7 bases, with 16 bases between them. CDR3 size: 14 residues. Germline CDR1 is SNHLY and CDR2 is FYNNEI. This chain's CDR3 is CASSYAEGGQPQHF. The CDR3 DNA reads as TGTGCCAGCAGCTACGCCGAGGGAGGGCAGCCCCAGCATTTT.

The CDR3 is CASSSSGESYNEQFF. CDR3 coding DNA: TGTGCCAGCAGTTCTAGCGGGGAGTCCTACAATGAGCAGTTCTTC. J is TRBJ2-1 and V is TRBV6-5, with 9 nucleotides matching TRBD2. The CDR3 totals 15 residues. Per the germline V gene, CDR1 is MNHEY and CDR2 is SVGAGI. The trim removed 4 bases at V and 1 base at J, leaving 2 bases unmatched.

CDR3 in DNA: TGTGCCAGCAGCGTAGGGGTGACAGGGGGTATCAACGAGCAGTACTTC. It translates to CASSVGVTGGINEQYF. The genes are TRBV9 and TRBJ2-7; 9 bases agree with TRBD1. Germline values: CDR1 SGDLS, CDR2 YYNGEE. After removal of 0 bases from V and 5 bases from J, the junction contained 9 bases not matched to a gene. The length of the CDR3 is 16 residues.

CDR3 bases: TGTGCCAGCAGCCAGGCGGGACAGCTCATGAACACTGAAGCTTTCTTT. This gives the protein CASSQAGQLMNTEAFF. The genes are TRBV4-2 and TRBJ1-1; 7 nucleotides align to TRBD1. The CDR3 totals 16 residues. Germline trimming cut 3 bases from V and 0 bases from J; bases unmatched to any gene: 7. Germline CDR1 is LGHNA and CDR2 is YNFKEQ.

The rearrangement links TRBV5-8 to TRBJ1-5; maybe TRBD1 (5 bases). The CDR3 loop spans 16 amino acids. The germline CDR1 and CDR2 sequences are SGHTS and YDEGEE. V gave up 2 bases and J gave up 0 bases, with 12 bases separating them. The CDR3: CASSLEGAYSNQPQHF. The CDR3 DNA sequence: TGTGCCAGCAGCTTAGAAGGGGCCTATAGCAATCAGCCCCAGCATTTT.

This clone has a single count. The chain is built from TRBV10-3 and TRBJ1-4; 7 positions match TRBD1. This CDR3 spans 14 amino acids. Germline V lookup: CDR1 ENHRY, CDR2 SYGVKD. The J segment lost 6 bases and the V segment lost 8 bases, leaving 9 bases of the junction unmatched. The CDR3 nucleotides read TGTGCCATCGGCCCCAGGGGGGATTATGAAAAACTGTTTTTT. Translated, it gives CAIGPRGDYEKLFF.

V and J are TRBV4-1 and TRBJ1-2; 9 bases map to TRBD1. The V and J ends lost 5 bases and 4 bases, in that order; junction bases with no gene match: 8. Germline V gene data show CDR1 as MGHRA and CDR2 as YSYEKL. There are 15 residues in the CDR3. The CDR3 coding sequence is TGCGCCAGCAGCTCTCGACAGGGGGGGATCTATGGCTACACCTTC. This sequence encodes CASSSRQGGIYGYTF.

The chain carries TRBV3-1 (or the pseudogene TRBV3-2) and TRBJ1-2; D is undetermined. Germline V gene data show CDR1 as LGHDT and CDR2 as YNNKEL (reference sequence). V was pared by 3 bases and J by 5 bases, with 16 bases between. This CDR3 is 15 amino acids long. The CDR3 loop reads CASSQVGRGSYGYTF. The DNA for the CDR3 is TGTGCCAGCAGCCAGGTAGGCCGAGGGAGTTATGGCTACACCTTC.

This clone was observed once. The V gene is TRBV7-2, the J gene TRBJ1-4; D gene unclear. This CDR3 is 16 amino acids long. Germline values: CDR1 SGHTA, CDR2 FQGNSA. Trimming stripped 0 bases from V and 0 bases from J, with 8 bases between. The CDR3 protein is CASSLALYATNEKLFF. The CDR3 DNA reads TGTGCCAGCAGCTTAGCGCTATATGCAACTAATGAAAAACTGTTTTTT.

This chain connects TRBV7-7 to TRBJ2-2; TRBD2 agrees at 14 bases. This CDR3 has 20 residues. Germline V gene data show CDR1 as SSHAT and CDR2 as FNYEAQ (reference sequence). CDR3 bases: TGTGCTAGCGGCCAGACTAGCGGGGGGGCAATGCGATTGGGTGCCGGGGAGCTGTTTTTT. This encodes CASGQTSGGAMRLGAGELFF.

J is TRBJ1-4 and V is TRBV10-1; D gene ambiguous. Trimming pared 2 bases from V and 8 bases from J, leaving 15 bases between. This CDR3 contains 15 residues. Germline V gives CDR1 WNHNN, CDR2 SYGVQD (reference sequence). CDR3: CASSEVLYITEKLFF. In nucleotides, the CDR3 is TGCGCCAGCAGTGAGGTTTTGTACATTACCGAAAAACTGTTTTTT.

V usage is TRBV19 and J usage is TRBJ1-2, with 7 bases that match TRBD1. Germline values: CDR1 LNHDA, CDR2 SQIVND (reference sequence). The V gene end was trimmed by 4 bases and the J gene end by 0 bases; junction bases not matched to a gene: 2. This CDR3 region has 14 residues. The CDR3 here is CASSRDSSNYGYTF. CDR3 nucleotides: TGTGCCAGTAGTAGGGACAGCTCTAACTATGGCTACACCTTC.

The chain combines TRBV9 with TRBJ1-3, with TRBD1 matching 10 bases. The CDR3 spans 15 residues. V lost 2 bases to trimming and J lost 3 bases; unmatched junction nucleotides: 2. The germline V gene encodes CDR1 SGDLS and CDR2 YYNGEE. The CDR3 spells CASSVGTGDGNTIYF. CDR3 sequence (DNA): TGTGCCAGCAGCGTGGGGACAGGGGATGGAAACACCATATATTTT.

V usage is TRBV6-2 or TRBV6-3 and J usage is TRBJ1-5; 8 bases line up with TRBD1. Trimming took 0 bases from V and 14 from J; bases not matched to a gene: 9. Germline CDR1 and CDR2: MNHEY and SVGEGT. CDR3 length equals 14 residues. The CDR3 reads CASSYSGQGAPEHF. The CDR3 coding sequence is TGTGCCAGCAGTTACTCTGGGCAGGGGGCGCCGGAGCATTTT.